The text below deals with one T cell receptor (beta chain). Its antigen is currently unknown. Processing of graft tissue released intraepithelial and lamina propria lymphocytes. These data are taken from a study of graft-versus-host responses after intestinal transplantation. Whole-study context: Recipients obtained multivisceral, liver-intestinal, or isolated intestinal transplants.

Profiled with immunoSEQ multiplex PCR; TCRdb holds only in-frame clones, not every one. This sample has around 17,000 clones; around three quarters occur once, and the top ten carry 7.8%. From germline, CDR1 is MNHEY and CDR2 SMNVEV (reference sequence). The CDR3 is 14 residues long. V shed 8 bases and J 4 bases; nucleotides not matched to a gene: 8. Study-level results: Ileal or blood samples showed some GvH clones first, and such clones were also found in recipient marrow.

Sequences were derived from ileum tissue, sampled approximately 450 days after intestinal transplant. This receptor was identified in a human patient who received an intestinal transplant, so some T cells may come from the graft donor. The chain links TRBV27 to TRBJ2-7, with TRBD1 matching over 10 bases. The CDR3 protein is CASALPGQGYEQYF. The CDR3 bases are TGTGCCAGCGCCCTACCGGGACAGGGGTACGAGCAGTACTTC.